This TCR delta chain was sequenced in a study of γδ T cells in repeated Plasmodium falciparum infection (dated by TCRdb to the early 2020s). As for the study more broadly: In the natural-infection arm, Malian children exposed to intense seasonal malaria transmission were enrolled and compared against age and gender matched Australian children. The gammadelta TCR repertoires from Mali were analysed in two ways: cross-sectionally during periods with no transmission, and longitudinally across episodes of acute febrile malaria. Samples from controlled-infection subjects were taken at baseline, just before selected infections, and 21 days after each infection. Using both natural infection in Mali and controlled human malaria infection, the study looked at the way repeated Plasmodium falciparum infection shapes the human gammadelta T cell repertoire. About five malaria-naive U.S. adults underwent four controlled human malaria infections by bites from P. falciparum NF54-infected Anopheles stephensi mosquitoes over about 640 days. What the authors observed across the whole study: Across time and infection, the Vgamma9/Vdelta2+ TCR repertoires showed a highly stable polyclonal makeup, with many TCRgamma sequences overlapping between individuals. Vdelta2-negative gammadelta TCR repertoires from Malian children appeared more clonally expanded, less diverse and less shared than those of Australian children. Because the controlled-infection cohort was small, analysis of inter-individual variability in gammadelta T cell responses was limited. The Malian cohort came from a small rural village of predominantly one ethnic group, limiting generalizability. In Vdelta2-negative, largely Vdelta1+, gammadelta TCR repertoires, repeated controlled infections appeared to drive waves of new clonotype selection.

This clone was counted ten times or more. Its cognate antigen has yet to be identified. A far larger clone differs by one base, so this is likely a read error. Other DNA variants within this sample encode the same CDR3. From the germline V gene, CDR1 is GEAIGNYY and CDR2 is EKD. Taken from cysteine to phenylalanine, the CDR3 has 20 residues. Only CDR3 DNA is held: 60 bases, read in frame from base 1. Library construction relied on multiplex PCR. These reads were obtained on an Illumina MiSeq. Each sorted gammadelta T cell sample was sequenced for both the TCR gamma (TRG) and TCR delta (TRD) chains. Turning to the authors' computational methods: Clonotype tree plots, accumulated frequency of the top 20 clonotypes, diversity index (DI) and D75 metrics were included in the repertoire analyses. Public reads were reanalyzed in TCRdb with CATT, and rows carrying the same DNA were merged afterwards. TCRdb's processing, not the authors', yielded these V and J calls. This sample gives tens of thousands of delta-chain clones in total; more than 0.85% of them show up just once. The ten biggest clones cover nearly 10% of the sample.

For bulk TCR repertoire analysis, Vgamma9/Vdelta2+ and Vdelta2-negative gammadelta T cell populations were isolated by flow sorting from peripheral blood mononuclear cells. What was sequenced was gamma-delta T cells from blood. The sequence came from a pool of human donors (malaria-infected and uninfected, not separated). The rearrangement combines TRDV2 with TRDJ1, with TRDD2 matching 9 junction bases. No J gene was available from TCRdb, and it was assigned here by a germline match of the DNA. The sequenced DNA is TGTGCCTGCGACAAGGCCTTCCTACCAACGGGGGTTCGGGGCACCGATAAACTCATCTTT. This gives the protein CACDKAFLPTGVRGTDKLIF.